This TCR beta chain derives from a study of T cell changes during pregnancy in multiple sclerosis. Germline CDR1 reads MNHEY; CDR2 reads SVGAGI. V was pared by 4 bases and J by 6 bases, with 9 bases between. This CDR3 has 13 residues. Produced via immunoSEQ multiplex PCR; TCRdb's table is partial and in-frame only. The profile shows roughly 100,000 clones, 80% to 95% of them singletons. This sequence originates from a female donor with multiple sclerosis, enrolled in a pregnancy study. Sequenced material: peripheral blood, taken in the second trimester of pregnancy. The chain recombines TRBV6-5 with TRBJ2-2; no clear D. The CDR3 sequence: CASSSQPAGELFF. DNA of the CDR3: TGTGCCAGCAGTTCTCAACCGGCCGGGGAGCTGTTTTTT.